Below, 17 T cell receptor beta chains from the same sample are listed, as sequenced in a study of blood T cell repertoires in COVID-19. Assay: immunoSEQ multiplex PCR; the TCRdb copy retains only in-frame clones and omits some. The sample lists 25,000 to 30,000 clones; over 75% were seen once. Sequencing input: peripheral blood. These receptors were taken from a human donor in a cohort sampled during active COVID-19.

The V gene is TRBV6-5, the J gene TRBJ1-6, with TRBD1 as a possible D gene (5 bases). There are 13 residues in the CDR3. The V gene's germline CDR1 is MNHEY and CDR2 SVGAGI. V was pared by 10 bases and J by 7 bases, with 14 bases between. The CDR3 spells CATKYRGNSPLHF. DNA of the CDR3: TGTGCCACCAAATACCGGGGGAATTCACCCCTCCACTTT.

The CDR3 nucleotides are TGTGCCAGCAGTTACTCGATGAGCCTCAGGCCCTACGAGCAGTACTTC. Amino acids: CASSYSMSLRPYEQYF. This chain uses TRBV6-2 or TRBV6-3 with TRBJ2-7, with D hard to call. Trimming removed 0 bases at V and 2 bases at J, with 14 bases between. This CDR3 comprises 16 residues. Looked up from germline, CDR1 is MNHEY and CDR2 is SVGEGT.

The genes are TRBV27 and TRBJ2-3; D remains ambiguous. In germline, CDR1 is MNHEY, CDR2 SMNVEV (reference sequence). The CDR3 length is 13 residues. Between the trimmed V and J ends, which lost 2 bases and 0 bases, there was a span of 3 bases. The CDR3 DNA reads as TGTGCCAGCAGTTTACGGAGCACAGATACGCAGTATTTT. It codes for CASSLRSTDTQYF.

In DNA form, the CDR3 reads TGTGCCAGCAGTTTATTGGCGATCCGGGGCTACAATGAGCAGTTCTTC. The encoded protein is CASSLLAIRGYNEQFF. The genes are TRBV27 and TRBJ2-1; D might be TRBD2 (5 bases). Germline V gives CDR1 MNHEY, CDR2 SMNVEV (reference sequence). The CDR3 length is 16 residues. The ends were cut back, 1 base at V and 3 bases at J, with 13 bases in the middle.

J is TRBJ1-1 and V is TRBV20-1; possible D gene TRBD1, 6 bases. From germline, CDR1 is DFQATT and CDR2 SNEGSKA (reference sequence). The CDR3 runs 11 residues. Here the CDR3 reads CSARGDTEAFF. The CDR3 DNA follows: TGCAGCGCCAGGGGTGACACTGAAGCTTTCTTT.

The chain is built from TRBV4-1 and TRBJ1-5; D is ambiguous. The ends were cut back, 0 bases at V and 5 bases at J, with 5 bases in the middle. The CDR3 consists of 13 residues. Germline V lookup: CDR1 MGHRA, CDR2 YSYEKL. DNA for the CDR3: TGCGCCAGCAGCCAAGATGAGGATCAGCCCCAGCATTTT. Translated, it gives CASSQDEDQPQHF.

V is TRBV5-1 and J is TRBJ1-2, with a possible D match to TRBD1 (5 bases). The CDR3 has 15 residues. V was trimmed by 0 bases and J by 11 bases, leaving 20 bases between them. Per the germline V gene, CDR1 is SGHRS and CDR2 is YFSETQ. The CDR3 nucleotides read TGCGCCAGCAGCTTGGCCGGCAGGGAGGCAGGGAGATACACCTTC. Protein product: CASSLAGREAGRYTF. The variable domain in full, with the rest retrieved from reference TRBV5-1 and TRBJ1-2, is KAGVTQTPRYLIKTRGQQVTLSCSPISGHRSVSWYQQTPGQGLQFLFEYFSETQRNKGNFPGRFSGRQFSNSRSEMNVSTLELGDSALYLCASSLAGREAGRYTFGSGTRLTVV.

The genes are TRBV6-1 and TRBJ1-1; D is undetermined. This CDR3 has 11 amino acids. From germline, CDR1 is MNHNS and CDR2 SASEGT. V was clipped by 3 bases and J by 10 bases, with 9 bases between them. CDR3 bases: TGTGCCAGCAGTGATTTGCGAGCAGCTTTCTTT. Amino acid sequence: CASSDLRAAFF.

The chain is built from TRBV7-9 and TRBJ2-3, with 10 bases aligning to TRBD2. Losses at the gene ends were 2 bases for V and 0 bases for J; bases not matched to a gene: 8. Germline V gives CDR1 SEHNR, CDR2 FQNEAQ (reference sequence). The CDR3 is made up of 18 amino acids. For the CDR3, the DNA is TGTGCCAGCAGCTTACCTAGCGGGGGCCGCACTAGCACAGATACGCAGTATTTT. Residues: CASSLPSGGRTSTDTQYF.

The rearrangement joins TRBV5-8 to TRBJ1-1; D perhaps matches TRBD1 (5 bases). CDR3 length: 12 residues. Germline CDR1 and CDR2: SGHTS and YDEGEE. Trimming stripped 3 bases from V and 7 bases from J, with 10 bases between. The CDR3 DNA sequence: TGTGCCAGCAGCTGGGGGGGAGGTGAAGCTTTCTTT. This codes for CASSWGGGEAFF.

The chain carries TRBV5-1 and TRBJ2-3; the match to TRBD2 covers 9 bases. The CDR3 runs 15 residues. V shed 4 bases, J shed 6 bases, and the junction held 9 bases outside the gene matches. The V gene's germline CDR1 is SGHRS and CDR2 YFSETQ. CDR3 nucleotide sequence: TGCGCCAGCAGCCAAGGACTAGCGATCGGGGATACGCAGTATTTT. Protein: CASSQGLAIGDTQYF.

The chain joins TRBV27 to TRBJ1-3; TRBD1 matches at 11 bases. Germline V CDR1 and CDR2: MNHEY, SMNVEV (reference sequence). The trim removed 3 bases at V and 0 bases at J, leaving 7 bases unmatched. CDR3 length: 18 residues. CDR3 in amino acids: CASSFFGTGGFSGNTIYF. CDR3 coding DNA: TGTGCCAGCAGTTTTTTCGGGACAGGGGGGTTCTCTGGAAACACCATATATTTT.

The CDR3 nucleotides are TGCGCCAGCAGCCCCACCCCGGCGGACGAGCAGTACTTC. Encoded protein: CASSPTPADEQYF. V and J are TRBV5-1 and TRBJ2-7; D call uncertain. The CDR3 covers 13 residues. Germline assignment: CDR1 SGHRS and CDR2 YFSETQ. V lost 4 bases, J lost 5 bases, and 13 bases lay in between.

The chain employs TRBV7-9 and TRBJ2-1; 8 bases match TRBD2. This CDR3 comprises 16 residues. The V gene's germline CDR1 is SEHNR and CDR2 FQNEAQ (reference sequence). V lost 3 bases to trimming and J lost 7 bases; unmatched junction nucleotides: 11. Written as DNA, the CDR3 is TGTGCCAGCAGCTTGGAAAGCGGGGGCCGGGGGAATGAGCAGTTCTTC. Residues: CASSLESGGRGNEQFF. Full variable domain (outside the CDR3, taken from reference TRBV7-9 and TRBJ2-1): DTGVSQNPRHKITKRGQNVTFRCDPISEHNRLYWYRQTLGQGPEFLTYFQNEAQLEKSRLLSDRFSAERPKGSFSTLEIQRTEQGDSAMYLCASSLESGGRGNEQFFGPGTRLTVL.

J is TRBJ1-3 and V is TRBV11-2, with 7 bases fitting TRBD1. Germline CDR1 SGHAT, CDR2 FQNNGV. Losses at the gene ends were 1 base for V and 1 base for J; bases not matched to a gene: 4. The CDR3 contains 16 residues. The CDR3 here is CASSLARGQSGNTIYF. In nucleotides, the CDR3 is TGTGCCAGCAGCTTAGCAAGGGGACAGTCTGGAAACACCATATATTTT. Full variable domain (rest looked up from reference TRBV11-2 and TRBJ1-3): EAGVAQSPRYKIIEKRQSVAFWCNPISGHATLYWYQQILGQGPKLLIQFQNNGVVDDSQLPKDRFSAERLKGVDSTLKIQPAKLEDSAVYLCASSLARGQSGNTIYFGEGSWLTVV.

This chain joins TRBV6-1 and TRBJ2-1; D not resolved. There are 15 residues in the CDR3. CDR1 is MNHNS, CDR2 SASEGT, per germline. V was trimmed by 3 bases and J by 6 bases, leaving 15 bases between them. CDR3 loop: CASSDPQVRSNEQFF. The CDR3 DNA sequence: TGTGCCAGCAGTGATCCCCAGGTCAGGTCCAATGAGCAGTTCTTC.

The chain combines TRBV28 with TRBJ1-1; D is possibly TRBD1 (6 bases). The CDR3 totals 13 residues. Deletions cut 8 bases from V and 8 bases from J, with 18 bases between. Looked up from germline, CDR1 is MDHEN and CDR2 is SYDVKM. The CDR3 region is CASARARDREAFF. The CDR3 nucleotides are TGTGCCAGCGCTCGGGCCCGAGACAGGGAAGCTTTCTTT.